This entry lists 6 T cell receptor beta chains sequenced from one sample in a study of yellow fever vaccine responses in identical twins. From the RT-PCR reads, TCRdb called clonotypes with MiXCR, one entry per CDR3 protein. This table holds 15,000 or so distinct CDR3 sequences, roughly 80% found once. The sequencing used T cells from blood (PBMCs), unsorted or a sorted subset (not recorded which), collected before or after yellow fever vaccination (not recorded which). The receptors here all came from a woman aged 18-35 years who received the yellow fever vaccine.

In its sample, this clonotype was seen once. The rearrangement joins TRBV12-3 or TRBV12-4 to TRBJ2-5; D is perhaps TRBD1 or TRBD2 (5 bases each). The CDR3 is 11 amino acids. Trimming pared 3 bases from V and 9 bases from J, leaving 8 bases between. The CDR3 loop is CASSFGGAQYF. The CDR3 nucleotides are TGTGCCAGCAGTTTTGGGGGAGCCCAGTACTTC.

The genes are TRBV11-2 and TRBJ2-7, with D hard to call. This CDR3 is 15 amino acids long. Trimming removed 1 base from V and 6 bases from J, with 16 bases in between. The germline V gene has CDR1 SGHAT and CDR2 FQNNGV. DNA for the CDR3: TGTGCCAGCAGCTTAGGAGTCGGAACTCCGTTCGAGCAGTACTTC. Encoded protein: CASSLGVGTPFEQYF.

The chain employs TRBV6-2 or TRBV6-3 and TRBJ1-6; possible D gene TRBD1, 5 bases. In germline, CDR1 is MNHEY, CDR2 SVGEGT. The CDR3 is 18 amino acids. Trimming took 0 bases from V and 0 from J, leaving 12 bases between them. CDR3 sequence: CASSYSDSLSSYNSPLHF. CDR3 in DNA: TGTGCCAGCAGTTACTCCGACAGCCTGAGCTCCTATAATTCACCCCTCCACTTT.

V is TRBV29-1 and J is TRBJ2-5, with TRBD1 matching 11 bases. Trimming took 8 bases from V and 4 from J; bases not matched to a gene: 12. The CDR3 is made up of 15 amino acids. Germline CDR1 SQVTM, CDR2 ANQGSEA. CDR3 coding DNA: TGCAGCTCACATCCGGGGACAGGGGGGGGAGAGACCCAGTACTTC. Protein product: CSSHPGTGGGETQYF.

The rearrangement uses TRBV24-1 and TRBJ2-1; 7 nucleotides line up with TRBD1. The ends lost 12 bases at V and 5 bases at J; junction bases unmatched: 9. This CDR3 region has 13 residues. Germline loops: CDR1 KGHDR, CDR2 SFDVKD. CDR3 sequence reads: CAPRQGKNNEQFF. CDR3 sequence (DNA): TGTGCCCCAAGACAGGGCAAGAACAATGAGCAGTTCTTC.

The J gene is TRBJ2-2, the V gene TRBV11-3; D may correspond to TRBD1 or TRBD2 (5 bases each). The CDR3 has 17 amino acids. Trimming took off 2 bases at V and 0 bases at J, with 13 bases between the two ends. Germline lookup yields CDR1 SGHNT and CDR2 YENEEA. This CDR3 is CASSLSGRGANTGELFF. For the CDR3, the DNA is TGTGCCAGCAGCTTATCAGGTCGGGGCGCGAACACCGGGGAGCTGTTTTTT.